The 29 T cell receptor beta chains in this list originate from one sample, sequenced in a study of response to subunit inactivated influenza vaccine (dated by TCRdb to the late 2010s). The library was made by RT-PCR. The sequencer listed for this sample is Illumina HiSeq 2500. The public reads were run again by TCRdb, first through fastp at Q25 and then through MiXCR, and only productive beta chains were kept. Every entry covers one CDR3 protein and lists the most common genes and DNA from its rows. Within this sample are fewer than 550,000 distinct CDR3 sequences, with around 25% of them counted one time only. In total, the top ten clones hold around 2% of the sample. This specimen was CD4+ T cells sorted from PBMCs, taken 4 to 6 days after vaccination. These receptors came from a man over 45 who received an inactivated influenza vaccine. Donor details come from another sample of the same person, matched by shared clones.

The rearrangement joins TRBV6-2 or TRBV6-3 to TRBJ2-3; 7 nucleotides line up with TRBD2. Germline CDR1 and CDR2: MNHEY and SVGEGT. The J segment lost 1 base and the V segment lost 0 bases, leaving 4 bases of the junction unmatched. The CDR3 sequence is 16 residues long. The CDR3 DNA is TGTGCCAGCAGTTACTCTGGCGGGGGACGCACAGATACGCAGTATTTT. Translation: CASSYSGGGRTDTQYF.

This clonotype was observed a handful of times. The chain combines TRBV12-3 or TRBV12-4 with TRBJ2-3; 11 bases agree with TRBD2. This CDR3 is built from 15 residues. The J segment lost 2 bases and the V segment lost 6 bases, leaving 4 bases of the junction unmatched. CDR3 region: CASRLGLAATDTQYF. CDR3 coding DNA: TGTGCCAGCAGATTGGGACTAGCGGCCACAGATACGCAGTATTTT.

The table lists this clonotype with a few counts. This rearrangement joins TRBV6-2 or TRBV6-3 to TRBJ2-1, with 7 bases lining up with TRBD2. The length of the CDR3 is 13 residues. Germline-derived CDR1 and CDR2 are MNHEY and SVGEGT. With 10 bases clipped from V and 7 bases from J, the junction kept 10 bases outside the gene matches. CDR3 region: CAIAGHQVNEQFF. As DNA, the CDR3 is TGTGCCATAGCGGGTCACCAGGTAAATGAGCAGTTCTTC.

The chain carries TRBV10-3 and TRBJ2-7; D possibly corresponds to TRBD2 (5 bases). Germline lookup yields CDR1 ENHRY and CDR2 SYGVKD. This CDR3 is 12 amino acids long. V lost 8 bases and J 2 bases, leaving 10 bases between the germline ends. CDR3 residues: CAIALGTYEQYF. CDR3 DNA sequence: TGTGCCATCGCACTCGGGACCTACGAGCAGTACTTC.

CDR3 nucleotides: TGTGCCAGCAACGGTTGGGGGACTAGCGGGCCCACGTCCTACAATGAGCAGTTCTTC. Translating gives CASNGWGTSGPTSYNEQFF. The V and J genes are TRBV27 and TRBJ2-1; 12 nucleotides match TRBD2. Germline lookup yields CDR1 MNHEY and CDR2 SMNVEV (reference sequence). V shed 7 bases, J shed 1 base, and the junction held 14 bases outside the gene matches. The CDR3 runs to 19 residues.

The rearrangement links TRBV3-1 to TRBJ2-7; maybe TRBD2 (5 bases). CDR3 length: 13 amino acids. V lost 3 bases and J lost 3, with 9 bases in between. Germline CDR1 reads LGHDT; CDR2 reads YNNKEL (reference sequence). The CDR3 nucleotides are TGTGCCAGCAGCCATTGGACTGGCTACGAGCAGTACTTC. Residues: CASSHWTGYEQYF.

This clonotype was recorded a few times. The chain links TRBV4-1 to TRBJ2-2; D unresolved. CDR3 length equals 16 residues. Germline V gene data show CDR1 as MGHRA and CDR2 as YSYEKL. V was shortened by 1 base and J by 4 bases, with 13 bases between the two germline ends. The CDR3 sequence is CASSQVARRTTGELFF. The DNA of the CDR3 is TGCGCCAGCAGCCAAGTCGCTAGGAGAACCACCGGGGAGCTGTTTTTT.

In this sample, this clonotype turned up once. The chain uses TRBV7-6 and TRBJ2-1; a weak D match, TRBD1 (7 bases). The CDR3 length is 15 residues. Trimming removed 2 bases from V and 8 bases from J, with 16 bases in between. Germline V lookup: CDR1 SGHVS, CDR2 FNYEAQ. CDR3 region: CASSLTPGGIYEQFF. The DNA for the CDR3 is TGTGCCAGCAGCTTAACACCAGGGGGGATCTATGAGCAGTTCTTC.

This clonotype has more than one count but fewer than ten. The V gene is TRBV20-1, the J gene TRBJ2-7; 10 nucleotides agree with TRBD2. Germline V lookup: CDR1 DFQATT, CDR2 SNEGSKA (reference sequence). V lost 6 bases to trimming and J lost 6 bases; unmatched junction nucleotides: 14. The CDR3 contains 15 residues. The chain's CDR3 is CSAASGSALLSEQYF. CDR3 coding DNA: TGCAGTGCGGCTAGCGGGAGCGCCCTCCTCTCCGAGCAGTACTTC.

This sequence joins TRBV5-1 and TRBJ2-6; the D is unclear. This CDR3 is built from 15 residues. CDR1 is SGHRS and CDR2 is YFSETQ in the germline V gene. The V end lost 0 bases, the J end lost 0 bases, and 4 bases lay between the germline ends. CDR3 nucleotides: TGCGCCAGCAGCTTGGAGAACTCTGGGGCCAACGTCCTGACTTTC. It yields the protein CASSLENSGANVLTF.

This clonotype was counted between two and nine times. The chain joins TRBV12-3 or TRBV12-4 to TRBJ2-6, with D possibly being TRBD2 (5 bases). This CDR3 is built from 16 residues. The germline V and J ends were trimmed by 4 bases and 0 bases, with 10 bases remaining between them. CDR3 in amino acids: CASSSQRYSGANVLTF. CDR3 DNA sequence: TGTGCCAGCAGTTCTCAGCGGTACTCTGGGGCCAACGTCCTGACTTTC.

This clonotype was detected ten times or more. Written as DNA, the CDR3 is TGTGCCAGCAGTGATATACTGACTCTCACAGATACGCAGTATTTT. This translates into CASSDILTLTDTQYF. The chain carries TRBV6-1 and TRBJ2-3; D is unclear. V lost 3 bases, J lost 2 bases, and 12 bases lay in between. From germline, CDR1 is MNHNS and CDR2 SASEGT. This CDR3 is built from 15 residues.

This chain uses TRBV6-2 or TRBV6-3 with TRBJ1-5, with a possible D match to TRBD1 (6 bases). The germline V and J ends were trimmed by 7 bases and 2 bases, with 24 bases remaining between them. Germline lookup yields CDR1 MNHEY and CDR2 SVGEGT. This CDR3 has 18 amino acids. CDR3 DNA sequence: TGTGCCAGCAAGACTCCACTGGGGGGGCAGATAGGCAATCAGCCCCAGCATTTT. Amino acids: CASKTPLGGQIGNQPQHF.

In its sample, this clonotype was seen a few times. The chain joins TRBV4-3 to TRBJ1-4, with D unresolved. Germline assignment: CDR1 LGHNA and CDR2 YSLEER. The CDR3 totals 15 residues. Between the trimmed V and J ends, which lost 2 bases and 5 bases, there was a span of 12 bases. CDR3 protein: CASSQWRAINEKLFF. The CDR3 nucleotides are TGCGCCAGCAGCCAATGGAGAGCGATAAATGAAAAACTGTTTTTT.

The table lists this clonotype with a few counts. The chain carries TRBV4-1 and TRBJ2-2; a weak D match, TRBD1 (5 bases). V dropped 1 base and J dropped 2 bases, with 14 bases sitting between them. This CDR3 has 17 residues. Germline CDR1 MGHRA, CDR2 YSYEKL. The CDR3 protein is CASSQVLRGRNTGELFF. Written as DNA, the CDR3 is TGCGCCAGCAGCCAAGTGTTAAGGGGCCGAAACACCGGGGAGCTGTTTTTT.

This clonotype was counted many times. As DNA, the CDR3 is TGTGCCAGCAGCTTGGTTGTTGGGCAGGGCTATGGCTACACCTTC. Encoded protein: CASSLVVGQGYGYTF. V and J are TRBV5-5 and TRBJ1-2, with D possibly matching TRBD1 (5 bases). Looked up from germline, CDR1 is SGHKS and CDR2 is YYEKEE (reference sequence). V lost 0 bases, J lost 4 bases, and 13 bases lay in between. This CDR3 spans 15 amino acids.

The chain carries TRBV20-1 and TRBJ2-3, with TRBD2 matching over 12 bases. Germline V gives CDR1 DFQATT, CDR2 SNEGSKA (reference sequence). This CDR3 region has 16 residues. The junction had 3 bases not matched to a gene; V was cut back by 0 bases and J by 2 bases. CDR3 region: CSARDRLAGVTDTQYF. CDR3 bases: TGCAGTGCTAGAGATCGACTAGCGGGGGTCACAGATACGCAGTATTTT.

The CDR3 protein is CSARASGARGYTF. DNA for the CDR3: TGCAGTGCTCGGGCCTCGGGGGCGCGGGGCTACACCTTC. This rearrangement joins TRBV20-1 to TRBJ1-2; D perhaps matches TRBD1 (6 bases). Per germline, CDR1 DFQATT and CDR2 SNEGSKA (reference sequence). The CDR3 loop spans 13 amino acids. The V end lost 5 bases, the J end lost 8 bases, and 18 bases lay between the germline ends.

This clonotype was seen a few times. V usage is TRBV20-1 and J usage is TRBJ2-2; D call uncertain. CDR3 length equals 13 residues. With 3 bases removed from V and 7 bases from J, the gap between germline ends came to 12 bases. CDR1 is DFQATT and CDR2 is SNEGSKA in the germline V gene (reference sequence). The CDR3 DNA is TGCAGTGCTAGTGGGCTTCGCATCGGGGAGCTGTTTTTT. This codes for CSASGLRIGELFF.

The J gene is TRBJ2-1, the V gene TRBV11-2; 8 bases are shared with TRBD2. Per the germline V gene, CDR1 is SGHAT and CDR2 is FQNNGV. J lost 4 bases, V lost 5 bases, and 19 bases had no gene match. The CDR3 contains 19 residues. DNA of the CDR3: TGTGCCAGCAGCGCACGAAGAGGGAGGGTGGGGACTAGGTACAATGAGCAGTTCTTC. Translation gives CASSARRGRVGTRYNEQFF.

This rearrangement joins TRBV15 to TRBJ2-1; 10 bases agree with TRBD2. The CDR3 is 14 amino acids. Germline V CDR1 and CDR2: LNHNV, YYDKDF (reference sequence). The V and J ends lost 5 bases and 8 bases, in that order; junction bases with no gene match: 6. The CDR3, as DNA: TGTGCCACCAGCGTAACTAGCGGGACCGATGAGCAGTTCTTC. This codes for CATSVTSGTDEQFF.

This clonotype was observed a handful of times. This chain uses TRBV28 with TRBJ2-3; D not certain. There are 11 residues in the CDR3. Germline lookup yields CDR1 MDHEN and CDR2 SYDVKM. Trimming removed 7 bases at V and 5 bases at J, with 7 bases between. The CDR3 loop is CASKREDTQYF. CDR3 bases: TGTGCCAGCAAAAGGGAAGATACGCAGTATTTT.

For the CDR3, the DNA is TGTGCCAGCAGGGCGCTCGGCACCGGGGAGCTGTTTTTT. Translated, it gives CASRALGTGELFF. This chain uses TRBV6-1 with TRBJ2-2; D unresolved. This CDR3 spans 13 amino acids. CDR1 and CDR2 from the germline V gene are MNHNS and SASEGT. V gave up 6 bases and J gave up 4 bases, with 9 bases separating them.

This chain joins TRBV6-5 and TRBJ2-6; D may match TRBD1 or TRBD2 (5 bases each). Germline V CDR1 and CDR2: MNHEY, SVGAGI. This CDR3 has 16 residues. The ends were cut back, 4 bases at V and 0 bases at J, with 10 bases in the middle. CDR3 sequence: CASSWGSNSGANVLTF. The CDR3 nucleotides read TGTGCCAGCAGTTGGGGGTCCAACTCTGGGGCCAACGTCCTGACTTTC.

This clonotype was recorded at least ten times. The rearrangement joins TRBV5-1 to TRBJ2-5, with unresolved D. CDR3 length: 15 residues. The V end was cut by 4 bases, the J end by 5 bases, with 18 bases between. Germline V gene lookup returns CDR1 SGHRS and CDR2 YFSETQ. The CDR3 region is CASSQTGQPGETQYF. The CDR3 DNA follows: TGCGCCAGCAGCCAAACGGGCCAACCAGGCGAGACCCAGTACTTC.

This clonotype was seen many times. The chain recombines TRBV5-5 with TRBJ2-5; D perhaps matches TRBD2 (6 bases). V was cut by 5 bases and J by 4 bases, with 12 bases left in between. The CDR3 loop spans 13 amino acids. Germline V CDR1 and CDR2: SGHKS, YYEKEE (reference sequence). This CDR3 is CASRPDGGETQYF. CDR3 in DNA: TGTGCCAGCAGACCTGACGGGGGAGAGACCCAGTACTTC.

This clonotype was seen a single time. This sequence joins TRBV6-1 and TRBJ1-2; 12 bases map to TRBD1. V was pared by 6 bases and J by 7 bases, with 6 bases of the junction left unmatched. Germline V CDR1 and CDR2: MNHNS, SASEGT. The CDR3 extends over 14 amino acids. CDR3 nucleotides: TGTGCCAGCAGGACGGGACAGGGGGCTGGTGGCTACACCTTC. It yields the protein CASRTGQGAGGYTF.

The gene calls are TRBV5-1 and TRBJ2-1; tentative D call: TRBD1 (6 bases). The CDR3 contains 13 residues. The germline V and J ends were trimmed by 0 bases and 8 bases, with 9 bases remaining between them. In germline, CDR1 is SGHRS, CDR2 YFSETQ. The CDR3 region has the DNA TGCGCCAGCAGCTTGGAGGGGGAGCATGAGCAGTTCTTC. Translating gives CASSLEGEHEQFF.

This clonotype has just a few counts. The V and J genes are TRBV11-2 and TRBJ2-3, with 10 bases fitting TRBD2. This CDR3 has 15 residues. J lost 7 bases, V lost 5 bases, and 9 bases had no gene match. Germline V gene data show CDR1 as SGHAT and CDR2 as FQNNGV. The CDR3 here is CASSPPGLAPNTQYF. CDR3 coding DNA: TGTGCCAGCAGCCCACCGGGACTAGCGCCGAATACGCAGTATTTT.